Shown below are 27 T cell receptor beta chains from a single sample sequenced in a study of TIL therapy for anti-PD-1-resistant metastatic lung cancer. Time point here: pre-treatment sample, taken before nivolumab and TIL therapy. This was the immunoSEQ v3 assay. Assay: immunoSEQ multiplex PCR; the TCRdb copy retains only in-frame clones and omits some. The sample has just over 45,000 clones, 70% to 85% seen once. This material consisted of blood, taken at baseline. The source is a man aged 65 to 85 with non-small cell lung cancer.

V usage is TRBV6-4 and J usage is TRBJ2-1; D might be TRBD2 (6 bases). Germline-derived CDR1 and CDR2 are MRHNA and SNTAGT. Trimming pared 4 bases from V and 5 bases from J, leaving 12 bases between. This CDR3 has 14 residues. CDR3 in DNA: TGTGCCAGCAGTGTGGAGGGCTTCCACAATGAGCAGTTCTTC. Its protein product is CASSVEGFHNEQFF.

The CDR3 sequence: CASSLVMTGSGNTIYF. The CDR3 DNA is TGTGCCAGCAGCTTAGTAATGACAGGGTCTGGAAACACCATATATTTT. The chain links TRBV7-8 to TRBJ1-3, with 7 bases matching TRBD1. The CDR3 consists of 16 residues. Germline V gene lookup returns CDR1 SGHVS and CDR2 FQNEAQ. V was clipped by 1 base and J by 1 base; unmatched bases: 4.

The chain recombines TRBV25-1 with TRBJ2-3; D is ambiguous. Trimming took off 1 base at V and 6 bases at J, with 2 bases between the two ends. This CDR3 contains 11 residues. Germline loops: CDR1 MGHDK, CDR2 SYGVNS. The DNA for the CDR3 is TGTGCCAGCAGTGAATGGGATACGCAGTATTTT. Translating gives CASSEWDTQYF.

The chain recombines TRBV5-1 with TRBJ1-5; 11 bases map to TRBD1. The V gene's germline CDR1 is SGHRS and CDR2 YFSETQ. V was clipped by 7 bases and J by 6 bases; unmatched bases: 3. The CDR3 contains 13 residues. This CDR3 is CASRDRGGQPQHF. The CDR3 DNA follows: TGCGCCAGCCGGGACAGGGGGGGTCAGCCCCAGCATTTT.

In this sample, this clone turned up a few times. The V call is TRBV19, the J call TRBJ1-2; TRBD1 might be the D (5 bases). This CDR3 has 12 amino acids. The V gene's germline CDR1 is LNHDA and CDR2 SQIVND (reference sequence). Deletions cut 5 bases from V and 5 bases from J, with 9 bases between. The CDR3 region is CASSGQGYGYTF. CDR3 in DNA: TGTGCCAGTAGTGGGCAGGGATATGGCTACACCTTC. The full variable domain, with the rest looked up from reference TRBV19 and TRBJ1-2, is DGGITQSPKYLFRKEGQNVTLSCEQNLNHDAMYWYRQDPGQGLRLIYYSQIVNDFQKGDIAEGYSVSREKKESFPLTVTSAQKNPTAFYLCASSGQGYGYTFGSGTRLTVV.

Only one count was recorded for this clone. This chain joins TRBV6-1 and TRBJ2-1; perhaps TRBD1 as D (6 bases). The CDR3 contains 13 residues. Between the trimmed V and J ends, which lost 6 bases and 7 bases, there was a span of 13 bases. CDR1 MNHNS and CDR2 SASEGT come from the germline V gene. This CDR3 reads CASRVYRANEQFF. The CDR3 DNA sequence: TGTGCCAGCAGGGTTTACAGGGCGAATGAGCAGTTCTTC.

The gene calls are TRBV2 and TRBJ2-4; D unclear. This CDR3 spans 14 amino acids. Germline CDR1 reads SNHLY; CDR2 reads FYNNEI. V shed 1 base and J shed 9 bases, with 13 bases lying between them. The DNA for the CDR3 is TGTGCCAGCAGTGAAGGCCCCGGCTGGGGCATTCAGTACTTC. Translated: CASSEGPGWGIQYF.

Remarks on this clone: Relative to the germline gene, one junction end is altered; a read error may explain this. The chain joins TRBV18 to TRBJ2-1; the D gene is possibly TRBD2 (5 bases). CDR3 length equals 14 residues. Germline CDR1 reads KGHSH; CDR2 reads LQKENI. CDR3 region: CASSPDYSHNEQFF. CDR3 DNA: TGTGCCAGCTCCCCAGACTACTCCCACAATGAGCAGTTCTTC.

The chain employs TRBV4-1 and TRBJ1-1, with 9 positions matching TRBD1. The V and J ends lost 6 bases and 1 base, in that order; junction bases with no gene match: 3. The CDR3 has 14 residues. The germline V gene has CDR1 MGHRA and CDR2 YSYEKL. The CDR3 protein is CASRPDRGNTEAFF. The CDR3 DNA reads TGCGCCAGCAGGCCGGACAGGGGGAACACTGAAGCTTTCTTT.

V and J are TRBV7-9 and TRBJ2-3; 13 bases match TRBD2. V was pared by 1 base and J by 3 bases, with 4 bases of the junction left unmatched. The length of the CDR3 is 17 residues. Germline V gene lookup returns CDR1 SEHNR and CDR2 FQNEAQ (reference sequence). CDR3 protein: CASSLDRTSGRTDTQYF. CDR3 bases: TGTGCCAGCAGCTTAGATAGGACTAGCGGGAGAACAGATACGCAGTATTTT.

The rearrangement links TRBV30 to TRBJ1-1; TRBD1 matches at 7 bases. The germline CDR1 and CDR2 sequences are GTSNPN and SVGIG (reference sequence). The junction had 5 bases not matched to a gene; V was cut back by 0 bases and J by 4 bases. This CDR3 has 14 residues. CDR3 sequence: CAWSVQGTSTEAFF. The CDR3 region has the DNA TGTGCCTGGAGTGTACAGGGGACGAGCACTGAAGCTTTCTTT.

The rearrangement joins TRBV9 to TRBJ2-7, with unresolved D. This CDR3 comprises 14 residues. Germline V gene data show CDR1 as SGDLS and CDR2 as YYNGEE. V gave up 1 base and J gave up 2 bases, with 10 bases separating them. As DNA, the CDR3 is TGTGCCAGCAGCGTACATACGGAAACCTACGAGCAGTACTTC. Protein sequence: CASSVHTETYEQYF.

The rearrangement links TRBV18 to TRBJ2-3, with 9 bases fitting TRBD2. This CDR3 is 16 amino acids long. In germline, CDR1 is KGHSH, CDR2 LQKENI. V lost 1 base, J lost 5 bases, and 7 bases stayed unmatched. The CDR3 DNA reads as TGTGCCAGCTCACCACGAGTAGCGGGAGTTGGAGATACGCAGTATTTT. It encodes CASSPRVAGVGDTQYF.

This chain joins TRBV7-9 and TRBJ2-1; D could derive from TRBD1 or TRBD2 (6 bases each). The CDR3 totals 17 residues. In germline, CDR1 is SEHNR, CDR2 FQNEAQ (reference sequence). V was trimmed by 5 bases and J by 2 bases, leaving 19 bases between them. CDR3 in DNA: TGTGCCAGCAGCGGGAAGGGAAGGGGGGAGGCCTACAATGAGCAGTTCTTC. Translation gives CASSGKGRGEAYNEQFF. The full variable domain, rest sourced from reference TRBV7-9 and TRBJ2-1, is DTGVSQNPRHKITKRGQNVTFRCDPISEHNRLYWYRQTLGQGPEFLTYFQNEAQLEKSRLLSDRFSAERPKGSFSTLEIQRTEQGDSAMYLCASSGKGRGEAYNEQFFGPGTRLTVL.

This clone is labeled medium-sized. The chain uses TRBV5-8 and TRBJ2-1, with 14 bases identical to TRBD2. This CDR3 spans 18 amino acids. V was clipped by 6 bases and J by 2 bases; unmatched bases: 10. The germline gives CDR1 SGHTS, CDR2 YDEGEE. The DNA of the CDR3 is TGTGCCAGCACCAAAGGACTAGCGGGAGGTACCACCTACAATGAGCAGTTCTTC. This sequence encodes CASTKGLAGGTTYNEQFF.

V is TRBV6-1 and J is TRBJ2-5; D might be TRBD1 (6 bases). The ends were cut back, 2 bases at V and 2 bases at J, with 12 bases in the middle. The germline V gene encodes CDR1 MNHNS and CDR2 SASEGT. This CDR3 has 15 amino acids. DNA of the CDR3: TGTGCCAGCAGTGAACTTCCTGGACAGCAAGAGACCCAGTACTTC. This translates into CASSELPGQQETQYF.

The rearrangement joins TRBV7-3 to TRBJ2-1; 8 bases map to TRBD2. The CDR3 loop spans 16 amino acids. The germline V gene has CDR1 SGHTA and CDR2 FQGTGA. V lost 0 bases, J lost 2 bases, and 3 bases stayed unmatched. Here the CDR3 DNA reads TGTGCCAGCAGCTTAACCCCCGGGAGGGCCTACAATGAGCAGTTCTTC. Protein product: CASSLTPGRAYNEQFF.

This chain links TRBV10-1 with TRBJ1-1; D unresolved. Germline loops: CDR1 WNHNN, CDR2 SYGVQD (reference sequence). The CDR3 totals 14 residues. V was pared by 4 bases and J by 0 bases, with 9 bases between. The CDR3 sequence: CASSVGIMNTEAFF. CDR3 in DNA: TGCGCCAGCAGTGTTGGGATAATGAACACTGAAGCTTTCTTT.

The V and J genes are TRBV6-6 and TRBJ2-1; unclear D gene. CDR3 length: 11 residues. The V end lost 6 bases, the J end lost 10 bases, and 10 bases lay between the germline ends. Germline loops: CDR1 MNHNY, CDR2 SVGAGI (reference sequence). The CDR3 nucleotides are TGTGCCAGCAGCCCCGGAAGAGAGCAGTTCTTC. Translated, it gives CASSPGREQFF.

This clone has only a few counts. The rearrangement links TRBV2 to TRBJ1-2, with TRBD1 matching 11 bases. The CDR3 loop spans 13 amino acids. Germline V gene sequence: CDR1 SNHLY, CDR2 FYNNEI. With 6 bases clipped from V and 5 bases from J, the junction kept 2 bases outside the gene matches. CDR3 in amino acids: CASRDRGPYGYTF. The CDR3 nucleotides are TGTGCCAGCAGGGACAGGGGGCCGTATGGCTACACCTTC. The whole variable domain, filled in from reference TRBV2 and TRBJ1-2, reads EPEVTQTPSHQVTQMGQEVILRCVPISNHLYFYWYRQILGQKVEFLVSFYNNEISEKSEIFDDQFSVERPDGSNFTLKIRSTKLEDSAMYFCASRDRGPYGYTFGSGTRLTVV.

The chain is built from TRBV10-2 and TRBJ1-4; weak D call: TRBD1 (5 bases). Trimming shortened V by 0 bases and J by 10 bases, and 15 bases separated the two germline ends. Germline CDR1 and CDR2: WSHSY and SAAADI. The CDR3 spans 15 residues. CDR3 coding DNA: TGCGCCAGCAGTGAGTCCCGGGGACCCCTTGGAAAACTGTTTTTT. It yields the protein CASSESRGPLGKLFF.

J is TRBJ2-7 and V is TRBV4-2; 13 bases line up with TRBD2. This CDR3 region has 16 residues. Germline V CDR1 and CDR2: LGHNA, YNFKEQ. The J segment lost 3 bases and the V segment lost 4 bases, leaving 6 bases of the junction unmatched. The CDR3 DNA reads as TGTGCCAGCAGCCCTACTAGCGGGAGGGCAGACTACGAGCAGTACTTC. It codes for CASSPTSGRADYEQYF.

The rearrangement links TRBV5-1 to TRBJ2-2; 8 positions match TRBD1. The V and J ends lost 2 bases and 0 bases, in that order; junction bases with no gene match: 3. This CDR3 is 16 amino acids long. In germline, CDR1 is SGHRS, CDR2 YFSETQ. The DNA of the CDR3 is TGCGCCAGCAGCTTAACAGGGGGAGCGAACACCGGGGAGCTGTTTTTT. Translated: CASSLTGGANTGELFF.

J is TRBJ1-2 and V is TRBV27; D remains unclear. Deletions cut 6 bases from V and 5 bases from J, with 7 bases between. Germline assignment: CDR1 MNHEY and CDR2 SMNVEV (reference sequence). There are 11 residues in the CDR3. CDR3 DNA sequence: TGTGCCAGCAGCAAAGGGTATGGCTACACCTTC. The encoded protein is CASSKGYGYTF.

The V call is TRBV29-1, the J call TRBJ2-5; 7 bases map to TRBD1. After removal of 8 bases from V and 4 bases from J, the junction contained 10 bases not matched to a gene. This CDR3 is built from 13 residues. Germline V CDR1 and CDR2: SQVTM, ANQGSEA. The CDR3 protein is CSSLEGQPETQYF. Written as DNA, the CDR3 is TGCAGCTCACTCGAGGGACAGCCAGAGACCCAGTACTTC.

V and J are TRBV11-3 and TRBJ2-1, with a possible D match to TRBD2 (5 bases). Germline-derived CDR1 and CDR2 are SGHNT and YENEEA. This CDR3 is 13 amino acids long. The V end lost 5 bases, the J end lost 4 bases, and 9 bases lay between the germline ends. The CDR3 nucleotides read TGTGCCAGCAGCCCCGGACTTTACAATGAGCAGTTCTTC. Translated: CASSPGLYNEQFF.

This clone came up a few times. The CDR3 region is CASSLGTDTQYF. CDR3 nucleotides: TGTGCCAGCAGTTTAGGTACAGATACGCAGTATTTT. The chain is built from TRBV28 and TRBJ2-3, with D unresolved. Trimming removed 2 bases from V and 3 bases from J, with 3 bases in between. Germline V gene sequence: CDR1 MDHEN, CDR2 SYDVKM. CDR3 length equals 12 residues. The variable domain in full, completed from reference TRBV28 and TRBJ2-3, reads DVKVTQSSRYLVKRTGEKVFLECVQDMDHENMFWYRQDPGLGLRLIYFSYDVKMKEKGDIPEGYSVSREKKERFSLILESASTNQTSMYLCASSLGTDTQYFGPGTRLTVL.